A selection of T cell receptor beta chains follows, all from one sample in a study of PD-1 blockade in mismatch repair-deficient tumors. Some clones are missing from TCRdb's copy, which holds only in-frame ones; the method was immunoSEQ multiplex PCR. The data hold fewer than 100,000 clones, with about 84% observed a single time. Source: peripheral blood, taken 12 weeks after starting pembrolizumab. The receptors originated from an adult with mismatch repair-deficient cancer. CDR3s include the opening cysteine and the closing phenylalanine or tryptophan. Each record gives: D gene, V gene, J gene, clone size, CDR3 DNA, CDR3 protein. D genes are given only for firm matches. The listing skips clone size in some rows; elsewhere it reads once, few, many or a size class.

.	TRBV4-2	TRBJ2-3	.	TGTGCCAGCAGCCAAGATCGAGGTTGGGATACGCAGTATTTT	CASSQDRGWDTQYF
.	TRBV10-3	TRBJ2-5	once	TGTGCCATCAGTGGGGACGGCGAAGAGACCCAGTACTTC	CAISGDGEETQYF
TRBD1	TRBV10-1	TRBJ2-3	.	TGCGCCAGCAGACCAGGACAGGGGAGAGGAGATACGCAGTATTTT	CASRPGQGRGDTQYF
.	TRBV11-3	TRBJ2-1	once	TGTGCCAGCAGCTTAGGCAGGACGTCAGGCAATGAGCAGTTCTTC	CASSLGRTSGNEQFF
TRBD1	TRBV5-4	TRBJ2-2	.	TGTGCCAGCAGCCAAGGACAGGTCGGGAACACCGGGGAGCTGTTTTTT	CASSQGQVGNTGELFF
.	TRBV21-1	TRBJ1-4	.	TGTGCCAGCAGCGAAAATGCAGGGGAGGGCGGTGAAAAACTGTTTTTT	CASSENAGEGGEKLFF
TRBD2	TRBV7-8	TRBJ2-5	.	TGTGCCAGCAGCTCCGTTTGGGCTAGCGGGAGAGGGCCGCGGAGGGGACAAGAGACCCAGTACTTC	CASSSVWASGRGPRRGQETQYF
TRBD1	TRBV28	TRBJ1-4	.	TGTGCCAGCAGTCCGATGGGACAGGGAGGTTATGAAAAACTGTTTTTT	CASSPMGQGGYEKLFF
.	TRBV18	TRBJ1-1	.	TGTGCCAGCTCACCACCCGGGGTAACTGAAGCTTTCTTT	CASSPPGVTEAFF
.	TRBV11-2	TRBJ1-1	.	TGTGCCAGCAGCCTCGGGACTGAGAACACTGAAGCTTTCTTT	CASSLGTENTEAFF
.	TRBV5-4	TRBJ2-7	.	TGTGCCAGCAGCTTGGATCAGGGGAACTTTTACGAGCAGTACTTC	CASSLDQGNFYEQYF
.	TRBV15	TRBJ2-2	.	TGTGCCACCAGCAGAGATGGGGGAATCGGGATGAACACCGGGGAGCTGTTTTTT	CATSRDGGIGMNTGELFF
TRBD2	TRBV29-1	TRBJ2-3	.	TGCAGCGTCTGGGGACTAGCGGGAGATACGCAGTATTTT	CSVWGLAGDTQYF
.	TRBV6-6	TRBJ2-7	.	TGTGCCAGCAATCTTCGGGCGGGGCCCTACGAGCAGTACTTC	CASNLRAGPYEQYF
TRBD2	TRBV5-6	TRBJ2-7	.	TGTGCCAGCAGCGGATGGACTAGCGGGACCTACGAGCAGTACTTC	CASSGWTSGTYEQYF
.	TRBV5-4	TRBJ2-5	few	TGTGCCAGCAGCTTGGGAGCGGAGGTGGGAGAGACCCAGTACTTC	CASSLGAEVGETQYF
TRBD1	TRBV30	TRBJ1-2	few	TGTGCCTGGAGTGCGACGGGACAGGAGTACTATGGCTACACCTTC	CAWSATGQEYYGYTF
.	TRBV30	TRBJ2-7	.	TGTGCCTGGAGTAGAGGGTCCTCCTACGAGCAGTACTTC	CAWSRGSSYEQYF
.	TRBV4-1	TRBJ2-5	.	TGCGCCAGCAGCCAAGATCATGGGGGGCGAGAGACCCAGTACTTC	CASSQDHGGRETQYF
.	TRBV18	TRBJ1-1	.	TGTGCCAGCTCACAGAACCAGGACCCGGTAGCTTTCTTT	CASSQNQDPVAFF
TRBD2	TRBV4-2	TRBJ2-4	.	TGTGCCAGCAGCCAAGAGACTAGCGGGAGGGCGGGAGCCAAAAACATTCAGTACTTC	CASSQETSGRAGAKNIQYF
TRBD2	TRBV4-2	TRBJ2-1	.	TGTGCCAGCAGTCTCGGGACTAGCGGTTTAAATGAGCAGTTCTTC	CASSLGTSGLNEQFF
TRBD2	TRBV7-6	TRBJ2-2	.	TGTGCCAGCAGCCCCACCGGGACTAGCGGGAGTACCGGGGAGCTGTTTTTT	CASSPTGTSGSTGELFF
TRBD2	TRBV15	TRBJ2-3	.	TGTGCCACCAGCAGAGTAGCGGGAGATCGGGATACGCAGTATTTT	CATSRVAGDRDTQYF
TRBD1	TRBV7-9	TRBJ2-7	.	TGTGCCAGCAGCTTTTCCGGACAATACAGGGGGCGCGTCGACGAGCAGTACTTC	CASSFSGQYRGRVDEQYF
.	TRBV19	TRBJ1-5	once	TGTGCCAGTAGAGCGGGGTACCCCGCCCCGGATCAGCCCCAGCATTTT	CASRAGYPAPDQPQHF
TRBD2	TRBV7-3	TRBJ2-1	.	TGTGCCAGCAGCGCCAGGACTAGCGGGAGGATGTACAATGAGCAGTTCTTC	CASSARTSGRMYNEQFF
TRBD1	TRBV7-9	TRBJ1-2	once	TGTGCCAGCAGTCGAACCGGACAGGGAAGGCCTAACTATGGCTACACCTTC	CASSRTGQGRPNYGYTF
.	TRBV6-1	TRBJ2-1	.	TGTGCCAGCAAGGTCTTTGCGGGGTCCAATGAGCAGTTCTTC	CASKVFAGSNEQFF
.	TRBV11-2	TRBJ2-7	.	TGTGCCAGCAGCTCAGACGAGACAGGGTGGCGGGATTGGGAGCAGTACTTC	CASSSDETGWRDWEQYF
TRBD2	TRBV7-8	TRBJ2-3	once	TGTGCCAGCAGTCAAGCGGGAGGCCGCACAGATACGCAGTATTTT	CASSQAGGRTDTQYF
.	TRBV5-4	TRBJ2-3	.	TGTGCCAGCAGCTTGGGAGAGGGGAGGACAGATACGCAGTATTTT	CASSLGEGRTDTQYF
.	TRBV7-2	TRBJ2-5	.	TGTGCCAGCAGCTTAGTTGGAGGCCAAGAGACCCAGTACTTC	CASSLVGGQETQYF
TRBD1	TRBV9	TRBJ1-2	.	TGTGCCAGCAGCCTACTTCAGGGGGCGCGTAACTATGGCTACACCTTC	CASSLLQGARNYGYTF
.	TRBV19	TRBJ2-5	.	TGTGCCAGTAGTATAGACGGGGGTGAGACCCAGTACTTC	CASSIDGGETQYF
TRBD2	TRBV6-1	TRBJ2-7	.	TGTGCCAGCAGTCCCTTAGCGGGAAACGAGCAGTACTTC	CASSPLAGNEQYF
.	TRBV19	TRBJ2-3	.	TGTGCCAGTAGTATACTGAACAGGGAGGATGCGCAGTATTTT	CASSILNREDAQYF
.	TRBV6-5	TRBJ1-2	.	TGTGCCAGCAGCGTCGCCAGGGACGGGGACTATGGCTACACCTTC	CASSVARDGDYGYTF
.	TRBV12-5	TRBJ1-5	.	TGTGCTAGTGGTTTGGTACTGGTTGAGCCCCAGCATTTT	CASGLVLVEPQHF
.	TRBV9	TRBJ2-1	.	TGTGCCAGCAGCGTAACGACTGGGAGCTCCTACAATGAGCAGTTCTTC	CASSVTTGSSYNEQFF
.	TRBV18	TRBJ2-7	once	TGTGCCAGCTCACCTGGAGTTGGTTTTCCTGGGTACTTC	CASSPGVGFPGYF
.	TRBV11-2	TRBJ1-2	.	TGTGCCAGCAGCCAAGAAAGTACCAATGGCTACACCTTC	CASSQESTNGYTF
TRBD2	TRBV10-1	TRBJ2-7	.	TGCGCCAGCAGAGGGACTAGCGCGACCTACGAGCAGTACTTC	CASRGTSATYEQYF
TRBD2	TRBV11-2	TRBJ2-1	.	TGTGCCAGCAGCTTAGGTCTAGCGGGCCTCCCCAGCTCCTACAATGAGCAGTTCTTC	CASSLGLAGLPSSYNEQFF
.	TRBV9	TRBJ1-1	.	TGTGCCAGCAGCGTAAGACAGGCGGGGACTGAAGCTTTCTTT	CASSVRQAGTEAFF
TRBD1	TRBV6-1	TRBJ1-5	.	TGTGCCAGCAGTGACCCCACAGGGGGCTATCAGCCCCAGCATTTT	CASSDPTGGYQPQHF
.	TRBV30	TRBJ2-5	once	TGTGCCTGGGCCTGGGGAGGAATGGGAGACACCCAGTACTTC	CAWAWGGMGDTQYF
.	TRBV6-5	TRBJ2-1	.	TGTGCCAGCAGTTACCTCAATGAGCAGTTCTTC	CASSYLNEQFF
TRBD2	TRBV5-1	TRBJ2-1	.	TGCGCCAGCAGCTCACTAGCGGGAGATACGAATGAGCAGTTCTTC	CASSSLAGDTNEQFF
TRBD2	TRBV5-1	TRBJ2-5	.	TGCGCCAGCAAGGGGGGAGCGGGAGTACCGGAGACCCAGTACTTC	CASKGGAGVPETQYF
.	TRBV20-1	TRBJ2-7	.	TGCAGTGCTAGCGCGGGTAGAGAGCAGTACTTC	CSASAGREQYF
.	TRBV27	TRBJ1-1	few	TGTGCCAGCAGGGCTCAGAGGAACACTGAAGCTTTCTTT	CASRAQRNTEAFF
TRBD1	TRBV18	TRBJ2-7	many	TGTGCCAGTTCGAGGGGGCCTAATCTCTACGAGCAGTACTTC	CASSRGPNLYEQYF
TRBD1	TRBV7-8	TRBJ2-2	.	TGTGCCAGCAGCCCGTACGGGACAGAGAAAACCGGGGAGCTGTTTTTT	CASSPYGTEKTGELFF
.	TRBV27	TRBJ2-7	.	TGTGCCAGCAGTCCCCGGCTAGCGTCTACCTACGAGCAGTACTTC	CASSPRLASTYEQYF